This T cell receptor (beta chain) appears in the sequencing data of a study of blood T cells in healthy people across ages. Overall study context: Capturing about one barcoded beta molecule per two T cells was achieved by template switching. Study observations and caveats: Roughly linear declines in TCR beta diversity per million T cells occurred with age.

The ends lost 2 bases at V and 4 bases at J; junction bases unmatched: 11. Germline loops: CDR1 SQVTM, CDR2 ANQGSEA. The CDR3 runs 17 residues. Next came a second PCR, run for 7 to 11 cycles, which used a sample-barcoded 5' primer along with a J-beta primer mix. TCRdb re-analysed the 5' RACE reads in MiXCR, keeping a single row per CDR3 protein. Here the sample spans hundreds of thousands of distinct CDR3 sequences, about 28% being singletons. This clonotype was recorded many times. As yet, its antigen is unknown. The sequence was collected from a woman at least 80 years old in good health. J is TRBJ2-1 and V is TRBV29-1; 10 bases agree with TRBD2. The specimen sequenced was blood. The CDR3 region is CSVEFLTGTSAYNEQFF. As DNA, the CDR3 is TGCAGCGTTGAATTCTTGACCGGGACTAGCGCGTACAATGAGCAGTTCTTC.